These 26 T cell receptor beta chains originate from one sample sequenced in a study of cytomegalovirus exposure and HLA in healthy donors. PCR used 60 Vbeta primers and 13 Jbeta primers. TCRdb's table, derived via immunoSEQ multiplex PCR, lists solely in-frame clones and lacks some. The table records about 180,000 clones, approximately 80% of them present only once. Sample: PBMCs. The source of these receptors is a girl aged 2 to 9 in good health and CMV-seropositive.

The V call is TRBV27, the J call TRBJ1-2; 7 nucleotides align to TRBD1. The CDR3 runs 14 residues. CDR1 and CDR2 from the germline V gene are MNHEY and SMNVEV (reference sequence). Trimming removed 10 bases from V and 5 bases from J; junction bases left unmatched: 13. Here the CDR3 reads CATKRQGGPYGYTF. Here the CDR3 DNA reads TGTGCCACAAAAAGACAGGGTGGGCCTTATGGCTACACCTTC.

This sequence joins TRBV9 and TRBJ2-5; TRBD1 is a possible D gene (5 bases). The germline CDR1 and CDR2 sequences are SGDLS and YYNGEE. There are 14 residues in the CDR3. The germline V and J ends were trimmed by 1 base and 1 base, with 8 bases remaining between them. The CDR3 protein is CASSVRGGQETQYF. The DNA for the CDR3 is TGTGCCAGCAGCGTAAGGGGCGGCCAAGAGACCCAGTACTTC. Using reference TRBV9 and TRBJ2-5 for the parts outside the CDR3, the full variable domain is DSGVTQTPKHLITATGQRVTLRCSPRSGDLSVYWYQQSLDQGLQFLIQYYNGEERAKGNILERFSAQQFPDLHSELNLSSLELGDSALYFCASSVRGGQETQYFGPGTRLLVL.

The rearrangement uses TRBV11-1 and TRBJ2-5; 9 nucleotides line up with TRBD2. TRBJ2-7 explains the end of the DNA better; the J call may be wrong. The CDR3 contains 14 residues. Germline CDR1 SGHAT, CDR2 FQDESV (reference sequence). The CDR3 sequence is CASSLLAGPYEQYF. CDR3 DNA sequence: TGTGCCAGCAGCTTACTAGCGGGACCCTACGAGCAGTACTTC.

The chain employs TRBV28 and TRBJ1-2; D is perhaps TRBD1 (5 bases). The germline CDR1 and CDR2 sequences are MDHEN and SYDVKM. V shed 6 bases and J shed 4 bases, with 18 bases lying between them. This CDR3 is built from 15 residues. CDR3: CASRVTGRGSYGYTF. The DNA for the CDR3 is TGTGCCAGCAGGGTTACAGGACGAGGATCCTATGGCTACACCTTC.

V usage is TRBV27 and J usage is TRBJ1-1; no definite D call. This CDR3 is built from 15 residues. Trimming took 7 bases from V and 1 from J, leaving 16 bases between them. From germline, CDR1 is MNHEY and CDR2 SMNVEV (reference sequence). The DNA for the CDR3 is TGTGCCAGCAAGGTGGCAGGTGTTGAGAACACTGAAGCTTTCTTT. Translating it yields CASKVAGVENTEAFF.

This chain joins TRBV7-9 and TRBJ1-5, with 8 bases aligning to TRBD1. This CDR3 comprises 14 residues. In germline, CDR1 is SEHNR, CDR2 FQNEAQ (reference sequence). Trimming cost V 7 bases and J 5 bases; bases outside gene matches: 7. In DNA form, the CDR3 reads TGTGCCAGCACCTCGTCAGGGGGCGATCAGCCCCAGCATTTT. As protein: CASTSSGGDQPQHF.

The V call is TRBV2, the J call TRBJ2-5; tentatively, D is TRBD1 (5 bases). V was clipped by 8 bases and J by 2 bases, with 18 bases between them. Germline V gene sequence: CDR1 SNHLY, CDR2 FYNNEI. This CDR3 is built from 15 residues. The CDR3 here is CASPGAFDRQETQYF. CDR3 coding DNA: TGTGCCAGCCCTGGGGCCTTCGACAGACAAGAGACCCAGTACTTC.

This sequence joins TRBV28 and TRBJ2-5; perhaps TRBD1 as D (6 bases). CDR3 length: 14 amino acids. Deletions cut 5 bases from V and 5 bases from J, with 15 bases between. Germline CDR1 is MDHEN and CDR2 is SYDVKM. The CDR3 DNA sequence: TGTGCCAGCAGTGCCTGGGACACGCGGGAGACCCAGTACTTC. Its protein is CASSAWDTRETQYF.

The chain has TRBV28 and TRBJ2-5, with a possible D match to TRBD1 (5 bases). This CDR3 comprises 14 residues. The germline V and J ends were trimmed by 5 bases and 4 bases, with 14 bases remaining between them. Germline assignment: CDR1 MDHEN and CDR2 SYDVKM. In DNA form, the CDR3 reads TGTGCCAGCAGTCCTCCCTTCAGGGTAGAGACCCAGTACTTC. Protein: CASSPPFRVETQYF.

This clone showed up just a few times. The gene calls are TRBV30 and TRBJ1-1; 12 bases fit TRBD1. The CDR3 runs 14 residues. V shed 1 base, J shed 5 bases, and the junction held 2 bases outside the gene matches. Germline V gene sequence: CDR1 GTSNPN, CDR2 SVGIG (reference sequence). CDR3 sequence (DNA): TGTGCCTGGAGTGGGGACAGGGGGCGGACTGAAGCTTTCTTT. This codes for CAWSGDRGRTEAFF.

J is TRBJ2-3 and V is TRBV7-7; D is undetermined. Germline V CDR1 and CDR2: SSHAT, FNYEAQ (reference sequence). Trimming removed 1 base from V and 0 bases from J, with 8 bases in between. The CDR3 extends over 15 amino acids. CDR3 region: CASSLEPGSTDTQYF. In nucleotides, the CDR3 is TGTGCCAGCAGCTTAGAACCAGGCAGCACAGATACGCAGTATTTT.

V and J are TRBV10-1 and TRBJ2-3; 12 bases are a match to TRBD2. CDR1 is WNHNN, CDR2 SYGVQD, per germline (reference sequence). J lost 6 bases, V lost 10 bases, and 5 bases had no gene match. The CDR3 consists of 13 residues. CDR3 DNA: TGCGCCACTAGCGGGGGGGCCTCGGATACGCAGTATTTT. It is translated as CATSGGASDTQYF.

The chain joins TRBV28 to TRBJ1-3; D is uncertain. Trimming stripped 11 bases from V and 0 bases from J, with 14 bases between. Germline assignment: CDR1 MDHEN and CDR2 SYDVKM. The CDR3 has 14 residues. The CDR3, as DNA: TGTGCCTCTACCCGGTCGGTCTCTGGAAACACCATATATTTT. Translation gives CASTRSVSGNTIYF.

This chain connects TRBV5-1 to TRBJ1-6; D not certain. CDR3 length: 12 residues. Trimming removed 4 bases at V and 6 bases at J, with 5 bases between. Germline loops: CDR1 SGHRS, CDR2 YFSETQ. The CDR3 spells CASSPGNSPLHF. CDR3 nucleotide sequence: TGCGCCAGCAGCCCCGGTAATTCACCCCTCCACTTT.

The chain recombines TRBV19 with TRBJ2-3; D is perhaps TRBD1 (6 bases). This CDR3 spans 14 amino acids. Germline lookup yields CDR1 LNHDA and CDR2 SQIVND (reference sequence). V shed 5 bases and J shed 1 base, with 10 bases lying between them. The DNA for the CDR3 is TGTGCCAGTAGTGCTCGACAGGGCACAGATACGCAGTATTTT. This translates into CASSARQGTDTQYF.

The V and J genes are TRBV30 and TRBJ2-7; 8 bases match TRBD1. Germline CDR1 reads GTSNPN; CDR2 reads SVGIG (reference sequence). The CDR3 is made up of 15 amino acids. The junction had 7 bases not matched to a gene; V was cut back by 3 bases and J by 0 bases. This CDR3 is CAWSIGQGFSYEQYF. For the CDR3, the DNA is TGTGCCTGGAGCATTGGACAGGGATTCTCCTACGAGCAGTACTTC. The complete variable domain, with remaining parts taken from reference TRBV30 and TRBJ2-7, reads SQTIHQWPATLVQPVGSPLSLECTVEGTSNPNLYWYRQAAGRGLQLLFYSVGIGQISSEVPQNLSASRPQDRQFILSSKKLLLSDSGFYLCAWSIGQGFSYEQYFGPGTRLTVT.

The chain joins TRBV2 to TRBJ1-1; no clear D gene. The CDR3 is 16 amino acids. Germline V gives CDR1 SNHLY, CDR2 FYNNEI. V lost 3 bases and J 1 base, leaving 15 bases between the germline ends. The CDR3 reads CASSDLVYEPNTEAFF. The CDR3 coding sequence is TGTGCCAGCAGTGACCTTGTCTATGAGCCGAACACTGAAGCTTTCTTT.

This clone has just a few counts. J is TRBJ2-2 and V is TRBV6-1; D might be TRBD2 (5 bases). Germline V lookup: CDR1 MNHNS, CDR2 SASEGT. Trimming pared 4 bases from V and 6 bases from J, leaving 9 bases between. This CDR3 spans 13 amino acids. In DNA, the CDR3 is TGTGCCAGCAGTGGGACTTCCCCCGGGGAGCTGTTTTTT. Its translation: CASSGTSPGELFF.

This rearrangement joins TRBV14 to TRBJ2-1, with TRBD2 matching 7 bases. V was pared by 4 bases and J by 7 bases, with 10 bases of the junction left unmatched. The CDR3 runs 15 residues. From germline, CDR1 is SGHDN and CDR2 FVKESK. CDR3: CASSRIRGVWNEQFF. In DNA, the CDR3 is TGTGCCAGCAGCCGTATCCGGGGGGTGTGGAATGAGCAGTTCTTC.

The chain is built from TRBV25-1 and TRBJ2-3; 7 nucleotides match TRBD2. J lost 3 bases, V lost 6 bases, and 12 bases had no gene match. The CDR3 runs to 16 residues. Looked up from germline, CDR1 is MGHDK and CDR2 is SYGVNS. CDR3 amino acids: CASSPLLHGGTDTQYF. In DNA, the CDR3 is TGTGCCAGCAGCCCCCTACTTCACGGGGGGACAGATACGCAGTATTTT.

This chain links TRBV11-2 with TRBJ1-2; TRBD1 matches 7 bases. The V gene end was trimmed by 6 bases and the J gene end by 7 bases; junction bases not matched to a gene: 5. Per germline, CDR1 SGHAT and CDR2 FQNNGV. The CDR3 has 12 amino acids. The CDR3 loop is CASRKGAAGYTF. DNA of the CDR3: TGTGCCAGCAGAAAGGGGGCGGCTGGCTACACCTTC. The full variable domain, its missing parts supplied by reference TRBV11-2 and TRBJ1-2, is EAGVAQSPRYKIIEKRQSVAFWCNPISGHATLYWYQQILGQGPKLLIQFQNNGVVDDSQLPKDRFSAERLKGVDSTLKIQPAKLEDSAVYLCASRKGAAGYTFGSGTRLTVV.

CDR3 DNA: TGTGCCAGCAGCCGGACAGGGAGCGATACGCAGTATTTT. It is translated as CASSRTGSDTQYF. V and J are TRBV28 and TRBJ2-3; 8 bases align to TRBD1. CDR1 is MDHEN and CDR2 is SYDVKM in the germline V gene. CDR3 size: 13 residues. V lost 6 bases and J lost 6; bases outside the gene matches: 5.

This clone was observed once. The CDR3 protein is CASSLLTEGRNYGYTF. The DNA of the CDR3 is TGTGCCAGTAGCCTGTTGACGGAGGGGCGGAACTATGGCTACACCTTC. This rearrangement joins TRBV19 to TRBJ1-2; D is perhaps TRBD1 (5 bases). V was clipped by 6 bases and J by 2 bases, with 19 bases between them. The CDR3 is 16 residues long. CDR1 and CDR2 from the germline V gene are LNHDA and SQIVND (reference sequence).

Details on this clone: The sample contains more than one DNA sequence encoding this CDR3. The CDR3 DNA follows: TGTGCCAGCAGTTACGGGGCAGCCTCCTACGAGCAGTACTTC. Its protein product is CASSYGAASYEQYF. The J gene is TRBJ2-7, the V gene TRBV6-5; possible D gene TRBD1, 5 bases. In germline, CDR1 is MNHEY, CDR2 SVGAGI. V was shortened by 2 bases and J by 0 bases, with 8 bases between the two germline ends. The CDR3 is made up of 14 amino acids.

This clone was recorded only once. The chain employs TRBV6-5 and TRBJ2-2, with TRBD2 matching 7 bases. The germline CDR1 and CDR2 sequences are MNHEY and SVGAGI. The CDR3 loop spans 15 amino acids. Trimming at V came to 0 bases and at J to 6 bases, leaving 4 bases not matched to a gene. CDR3 loop: CASSYSRGRAGELFF. CDR3 in DNA: TGTGCCAGCAGTTACTCGCGTGGGAGGGCCGGGGAGCTGTTTTTT.

The genes are TRBV6-1 and TRBJ1-3; TRBD1 is a possible D gene (5 bases). Trimming left V 3 bases short and J 2 bases short, with 17 bases between. This CDR3 spans 17 amino acids. CDR1 and CDR2 from the germline V gene are MNHNS and SASEGT. CDR3 coding DNA: TGTGCCAGCAGTGAGACATTGGGGGGGGGTACTGGAAACACCATATATTTT. This sequence encodes CASSETLGGGTGNTIYF.